These T cell receptor beta chains were read from a single sample in a study of cytomegalovirus exposure and HLA in healthy donors. Libraries were prepared by immunoSEQ multiplex PCR; TCRdb keeps only in-frame clonotypes and omits some of them. The table has some 120,000 clones, 70% to 90% seen once. Specimen: PBMCs. The receptors shown here come from a woman aged 18-29 years in good health and CMV-seronegative. CDR3s include the opening cysteine and the closing phenylalanine or tryptophan. Fields, in order: clone size, D gene, CDR3 length, V gene, J gene, CDR3 DNA, CDR3 protein. A D gene is named only where the DNA matches it firmly. Size tells how often a clone was seen (once, few, many) or the class of an expanded clone, and some rows leave it out.

>-|TRBD1|13|TRBV2|TRBJ2-1
TGTGCCAGCAAAAGGAAAGACAGGGCTGAGCAGTTCTTC
CASKRKDRAEQFF
>-|TRBD1|14|TRBV28|TRBJ2-4
TGTGCCAGCAGTTTCGGGACAGGGGAAAACATTCAGTACTTC
CASSFGTGENIQYF
>-|TRBD1|18|TRBV5-5|TRBJ2-1
TGTGCCAGCAGCTCTGGACAGGGGGGGATCCCGGCTCACAATGAGCAGTTCTTC
CASSSGQGGIPAHNEQFF
>-|-|15|TRBV15|TRBJ2-7
TGTGCCACCAGCAGAGATAGGGTCAGGGCCAACGAGCAGTACTTC
CATSRDRVRANEQYF
>-|-|14|TRBV6-5|TRBJ2-7
TGTGCCAGCAGACCCGGGACTTCAGCCTACGAGCAGTACTTC
CASRPGTSAYEQYF
>few|-|15|TRBV2|TRBJ1-2
TGTGCCAGCAAGGAGGGAGCAGGGCCGAGCTATGGCTACACCTTC
CASKEGAGPSYGYTF
>-|TRBD2|17|TRBV30|TRBJ2-1
TGTGCCTGGAGTAGGGGACTAGCGGGCTCCTCCTACAATGAGCAGTTCTTC
CAWSRGLAGSSYNEQFF
>-|-|16|TRBV11-3|TRBJ2-2
TGTGCCAGCAGCTTAGGTGGTAGCGCCTACACCGGGGAGCTGTTTTTT
CASSLGGSAYTGELFF
>once|-|14|TRBV27|TRBJ2-7
TGTGCCAGCAAGGAGCGAGGATCTGGCTACGAGCAGTACTTC
CASKERGSGYEQYF
>once|TRBD2|15|TRBV5-1|TRBJ2-1
TGCGCCAGCAGCTCGCGGGAGGTCGGGTACAATGAGCAGTTCTTC
CASSSREVGYNEQFF
>-|-|12|TRBV5-6|TRBJ2-7
TGTGCCAGCAGCTTGGTCTCGGACGAGCAGTACTTC
CASSLVSDEQYF
>-|-|17|TRBV10-1|TRBJ1-5
TGCGCCAGCAGGAAACGGGGGGTAGAGAGGGGCAATCAGCCCCAGCATTTT
CASRKRGVERGNQPQHF
>-|TRBD2|16|TRBV28|TRBJ2-1
TGTGCCAGCAGTCTTGCCCCTAGCGGGACCTACAATGAGCAGTTCTTC
CASSLAPSGTYNEQFF
>-|TRBD2|15|TRBV14|TRBJ2-1
TGTGCCAGCAGCCAGGGGGGGTATTCCTACAATGAGCAGTTCTTC
CASSQGGYSYNEQFF
>once|TRBD1|13|TRBV7-2|TRBJ1-1
TGTGCCAGCAGCTCGACAGGGCGAACTGAAGCTTTCTTT
CASSSTGRTEAFF
>-|-|14|TRBV5-5|TRBJ2-1
TGTGCCAGCAGCTTGGCCACAGGAGACAATGAGCAGTTCTTC
CASSLATGDNEQFF
>-|-|12|TRBV28|TRBJ2-2
TGTGCCAGCAAACAGAACACCGGGGAGCTGTTTTTT
CASKQNTGELFF
>once|TRBD2|14|TRBV6-6|TRBJ2-1
TGTGCCAGCAGTGCCGGGACTAGCGCGAATGAGCAGTTCTTC
CASSAGTSANEQFF
>-|TRBD2|20|TRBV4-2|TRBJ2-7
TGTGCCAGCAGTCTCCAAACATCGGGAATAGCGGGAGGGCCATCCTACGAGCAGTACTTC
CASSLQTSGIAGGPSYEQYF
>-|-|16|TRBV10-3|TRBJ1-5
TGTGCCATCAGTGAGTCGCCAGGGATGGGCAATCAGCCCCAGCATTTT
CAISESPGMGNQPQHF
>once|TRBD2|14|TRBV5-6|TRBJ2-2
TGTGCCAGCAGCTTCCGGGGGGTTGCCGGGGAGCTGTTTTTT
CASSFRGVAGELFF
>-|-|17|TRBV18|TRBJ2-1
TGTGCCAGCTCACCACCGTATGGGACTGGGACCTACAATGAGCAGTTCTTC
CASSPPYGTGTYNEQFF
>-|-|13|TRBV6-5|TRBJ2-1
TGTGCCAGCCGGGACTCCTCCTACAATGAGCAGTTCTTC
CASRDSSYNEQFF
>-|TRBD2|14|TRBV6-6|TRBJ2-5
TGTGCCAGCAGCCCGAGGTTAGCGGGAGAGACCCAGTACTTC
CASSPRLAGETQYF
>-|-|14|TRBV19|TRBJ2-7
TGTGCCAGTAGTCCCCAGCGGGCCACCTACGAGCAGTACTTC
CASSPQRATYEQYF
>-|TRBD1|15|TRBV15|TRBJ1-2
TGTGCCACCAGCGGTCCGACAGGGTTTTTGGGGGGCTACACCTTC
CATSGPTGFLGGYTF
>-|TRBD1|15|TRBV9|TRBJ1-6
TGTGCCAGCAGCGTAGACAGGGGAGGATATTCACCCCTCCACTTT
CASSVDRGGYSPLHF
>-|TRBD2|18|TRBV9|TRBJ2-1
TGTGCCAGCAGCGTAAGTCGTAGCGGGGGGACGTCCTACAATGAGCAGTTCTTC
CASSVSRSGGTSYNEQFF
>-|-|16|TRBV6-5|TRBJ2-7
TGTGCCAGCAGTTACTCACGGGCCGACAGGAACTACGAGCAGTACTTC
CASSYSRADRNYEQYF
>-|TRBD2|17|TRBV9|TRBJ2-2
TGTGCCAGCAGCGTAGGAGATGCGGGAGAGGACACCGGGGAGCTGTTTTTT
CASSVGDAGEDTGELFF
>once|TRBD1|15|TRBV9|TRBJ2-7
TGTGCCAGCAGCGTAGGGGTCACAGGGGAATACGAGCAGTACTTC
CASSVGVTGEYEQYF
>once|TRBD2|13|TRBV5-6|TRBJ2-7
TGTGCCAGCAGCGTACTAGCGGGCTACGAGCAGTACTTC
CASSVLAGYEQYF
>-|-|14|TRBV4-2|TRBJ2-3
TGTGCCAGCAGCCAAGATAGTGTCCCAGATACGCAGTATTTT
CASSQDSVPDTQYF
>once|-|14|TRBV10-3|TRBJ1-2
TGTGCCATCAGTCACCTAGTGGCTAACTATGGCTACACCTTC
CAISHLVANYGYTF
>-|-|17|TRBV11-2|TRBJ1-4
TGTGCCAGCAGCTTACGTTCTGCGACAGTGGAGAATGAAAAACTGTTTTTT
CASSLRSATVENEKLFF
>few|TRBD1|14|TRBV6-1|TRBJ1-6
TGTGCCACCCGGAGACAGGGGGCTGGTTCACCCCTCCACTTT
CATRRQGAGSPLHF
>-|-|14|TRBV27|TRBJ2-1
TGTGCCAGCAGTTTCGCGAGCTCCTACAATGAGCAGTTCTTC
CASSFASSYNEQFF
>-|TRBD2|14|TRBV10-3|TRBJ2-7
TGTGCCATCAGTGATACTAGCGGGAGATACGAGCAGTACTTC
CAISDTSGRYEQYF
>-|-|17|TRBV5-1|TRBJ1-1
TGCGCCAGCACCCCCCGGGGGGCGAATGTTCGAGACACTGAAGCTTTCTTT
CASTPRGANVRDTEAFF
>-|-|14|TRBV2|TRBJ2-5
TGTGCCAGCGCTACTGGGACAACCGTGGAGACCCAGTACTTC
CASATGTTVETQYF
>-|-|14|TRBV4-1|TRBJ2-5
TGCGCCAGCAGCCAACCCGGAGTATGGGAGACCCAGTACTTC
CASSQPGVWETQYF
>-|-|17|TRBV9|TRBJ2-2
TGTGCCAGCAGCGGTGCGGTTGCTGTGTTTGGTACCGGGGAGCTGTTTTTT
CASSGAVAVFGTGELFF